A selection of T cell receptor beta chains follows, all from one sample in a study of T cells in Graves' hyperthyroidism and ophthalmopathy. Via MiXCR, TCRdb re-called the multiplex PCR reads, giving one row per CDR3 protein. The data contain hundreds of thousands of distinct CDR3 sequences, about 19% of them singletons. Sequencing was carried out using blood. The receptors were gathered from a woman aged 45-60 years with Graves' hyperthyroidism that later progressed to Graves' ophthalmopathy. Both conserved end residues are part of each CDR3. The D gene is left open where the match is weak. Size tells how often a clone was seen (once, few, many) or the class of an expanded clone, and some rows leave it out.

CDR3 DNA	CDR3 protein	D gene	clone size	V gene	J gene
TGCGCCAGCAGCCAGGAAACTAGCAATCAGCCCCAGCATTTT	CASSQETSNQPQHF	NA	many	TRBV4-1	TRBJ1-5
TGTGCCAGCAGCCAAGGGGCAGGGCCCGGAGGGGAGCAGTTCTTC	CASSQGAGPGGEQFF	NA	NA	TRBV3-1	TRBJ2-1
TGTGCCAGCAGTCCGCGGGACGAACCCTACAATGAGCAGTTCTTC	CASSPRDEPYNEQFF	NA	few	TRBV27	TRBJ2-1
TGTGCCGGAAGGACGGACGAAAATGAAAAACTGTTTTTT	CAGRTDENEKLFF	NA	many	TRBV30	TRBJ1-4
TGTGCCAGCAGCGAAGAGGGTCTGGGAAAGTTTGGGGCCAACGTCCTGACTTTC	CASSEEGLGKFGANVLTF	NA	NA	TRBV7-6	TRBJ2-6
TGCAGTGCTAATTCCCTGGATCAGCCCCAGCATTTT	CSANSLDQPQHF	NA	NA	TRBV20-1	TRBJ1-5
TGTGCCAGCAGAACCACAGGGACTGGGGCCAACGTCCTGACTTTC	CASRTTGTGANVLTF	NA	many	TRBV7-3	TRBJ2-6
TGTGCCAGCAGTGTAGAGGGGGCCGATACGCAGTATTTT	CASSVEGADTQYF	TRBD1	NA	TRBV6-4	TRBJ2-3
TGTGCCAGCAGTGAAGTGGGTAATCCGAATCAGCCCCAGCATTTT	CASSEVGNPNQPQHF	NA	few	TRBV2	TRBJ1-5
TGTGCCTGGGAACAGGGGGCTGTGGAGACCCAGTACTTC	CAWEQGAVETQYF	TRBD1	few	TRBV30	TRBJ2-5
TGTGCCAGCAGCCGCGATGAGTCTACGAACACCGGGGAGCTGTTTTTT	CASSRDESTNTGELFF	NA	NA	TRBV6-1	TRBJ2-2
TGTGCCAGCAGCTCCGCAGGGGCCGCTTCACCCCTCCACTTT	CASSSAGAASPLHF	NA	NA	TRBV7-6	TRBJ1-6
TGTGCCAGCTTACCACCGGCCGGCTACACAGATACGCAGTATTTT	CASLPPAGYTDTQYF	NA	NA	TRBV18	TRBJ2-3
TGTGCCTGGAGTATACCGGGACAGACTGAAGCTTTCTTT	CAWSIPGQTEAFF	TRBD1	many	TRBV30	TRBJ1-1
TGTGCCAGCAGTTGGACTAGCGGGGTTCATGAGACCCAGTACTTC	CASSWTSGVHETQYF	TRBD2	few	TRBV5-5	TRBJ2-5
TGTGCCAGCAGCGTAGGGCGGGGTTTGCAGTTCTTC	CASSVGRGLQFF	NA	NA	TRBV9	TRBJ2-1
TGTGCCACCGAACAGAGGGGACAGCTTATCCAAGAGACCCAGTACTTC	CATEQRGQLIQETQYF	TRBD1	few	TRBV7-6	TRBJ2-5
TGTGCCAGCAGCCAAGCGGGGCGAGCCCCCGGGGGAGCTTTCTTT	CASSQAGRAPGGAFF	NA	many	TRBV3-1	TRBJ1-1
TGTGCCTGGAGTGGGGGGACGGGGCCTGGAAACACCATATATTTT	CAWSGGTGPGNTIYF	NA	NA	TRBV30	TRBJ1-3
TGTGCCAGCAGCGGCCAGGGGGCAACTACTGAAGCTTTCTTT	CASSGQGATTEAFF	TRBD1	many	TRBV9	TRBJ1-1
TGTGCCAGCAGCTCGGACCCTCGGGGCGGGGCCAACGTCCTGACTTTC	CASSSDPRGGANVLTF	NA	NA	TRBV7-9	TRBJ2-6
TGCAGCGCCTTTTGGCCGAATTTAGAGACCCAGTACTTC	CSAFWPNLETQYF	NA	few	TRBV29-1	TRBJ2-5
TGTGCCAGTAGCCCCGGCCTCAGGGGGAACACCGGGGAGCTGTTTTTT	CASSPGLRGNTGELFF	NA	NA	TRBV19	TRBJ2-2
TGTGCCAGTAGTAAAGACAGGACAAACACCGGGGAGCTGTTTTTT	CASSKDRTNTGELFF	NA	NA	TRBV19	TRBJ2-2
TGTGCCAGTAGTATAGGGCCCATGAGGGCCTACAATGAGCAGTTCTTC	CASSIGPMRAYNEQFF	NA	few	TRBV19	TRBJ2-1
TGTGCCAGCAGTTTCCTCGGGAGGGTTGGCAATCAGCCCCAGCATTTT	CASSFLGRVGNQPQHF	NA	NA	TRBV27	TRBJ1-5
TGTGCCAGCAGTCGGGACAGGGGTGGAGGCTACACCTTC	CASSRDRGGGYTF	TRBD1	few	TRBV6-1	TRBJ1-2
TGTGCCAGCAGCCCCGGGTCGGGGGAGGCAATGAGGCAGTTCTTC	CASSPGSGEAMRQFF	NA	many	TRBV11-2	TRBJ2-1
TGCGCCAGCAGAGCCGCCGGGAACAACTATGGCTACACCTTC	CASRAAGNNYGYTF	NA	NA	TRBV10-2	TRBJ1-2
TGTGCCACCAGGTCTGACGGAGAGACCCAGTACTTC	CATRSDGETQYF	NA	few	TRBV12-3/TRBV12-4	TRBJ2-5
TGTGCCAGCAGCTTAGGGGCGGGGACAGCCGACGTGGACACCTTC	CASSLGAGTADVDTF	TRBD1	NA	TRBV7-8	TRBJ1-2
TGTGCCAGTAACCCGGGACACCCCGCTGGTAACTATGGCTACACCTTC	CASNPGHPAGNYGYTF	NA	once	TRBV19	TRBJ1-2
TGTGCCAGCAGCGTACCCAGGGACGTAGGCGGCAAAAACATTCAGTACTTC	CASSVPRDVGGKNIQYF	NA	NA	TRBV9	TRBJ2-4
TGTGCCAGCAGCCAAGATCTCGGGACGGATTATGGCTACACCTTC	CASSQDLGTDYGYTF	NA	NA	TRBV3-1	TRBJ1-2
TGCAGTGCTAGAGGGCTAGCGGGGGGGCCGAGCACAGATACGCAGTATTTT	CSARGLAGGPSTDTQYF	TRBD2	NA	TRBV20-1	TRBJ2-3
TGTGCCAGCAGCCCCTTTAGACAGGGCGAAGCTTTCTTT	CASSPFRQGEAFF	TRBD1	many	TRBV2	TRBJ1-1
TGTGCCAGCAGGCGACAGGGGGCAAGGTCACCCCTCCACTTT	CASRRQGARSPLHF	TRBD1	many	TRBV6-1	TRBJ1-6
TGCGCCAGCAGCTTGGGACAGGGCGATAATTCACCCCTCCACTTT	CASSLGQGDNSPLHF	TRBD1	few	TRBV5-1	TRBJ1-6
TGTGCCAGCAGCGTAGACGTCCCAGATACGCAGTATTTT	CASSVDVPDTQYF	NA	NA	TRBV9	TRBJ2-3
TGTGCCAGCAGCCCCAGACAGACCACTAGCGCGGGCTACACCTTC	CASSPRQTTSAGYTF	NA	few	TRBV3-1	TRBJ1-2
TGCGCCAGCAGCTTTACAGGGCGTAATTCACCCCTCCACTTT	CASSFTGRNSPLHF	NA	many	TRBV5-1	TRBJ1-6
TGTGCCAGCATCGGACTAGCGGGGGGCGATAGCTCCTACGAGCAGTACTTC	CASIGLAGGDSSYEQYF	TRBD2	NA	TRBV6-1	TRBJ2-7